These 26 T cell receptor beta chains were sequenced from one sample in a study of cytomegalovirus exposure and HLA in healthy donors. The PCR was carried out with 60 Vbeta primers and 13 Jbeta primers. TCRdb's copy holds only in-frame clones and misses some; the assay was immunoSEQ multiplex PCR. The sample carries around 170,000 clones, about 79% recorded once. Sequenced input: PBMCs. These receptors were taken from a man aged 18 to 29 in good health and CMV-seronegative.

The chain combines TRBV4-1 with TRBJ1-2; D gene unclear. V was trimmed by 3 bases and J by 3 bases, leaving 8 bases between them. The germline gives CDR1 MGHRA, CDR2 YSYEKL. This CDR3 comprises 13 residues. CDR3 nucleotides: TGCGCCAGCAGCCAGACCGAGGACTATGGCTACACCTTC. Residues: CASSQTEDYGYTF.

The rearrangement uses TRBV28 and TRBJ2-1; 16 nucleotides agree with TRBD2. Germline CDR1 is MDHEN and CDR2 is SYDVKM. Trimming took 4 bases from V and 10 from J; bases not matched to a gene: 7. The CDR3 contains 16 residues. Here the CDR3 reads CASSSLGTSGRGEQFF. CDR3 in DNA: TGTGCCAGCAGTTCCCTCGGGACTAGCGGGAGGGGGGAGCAGTTCTTC.

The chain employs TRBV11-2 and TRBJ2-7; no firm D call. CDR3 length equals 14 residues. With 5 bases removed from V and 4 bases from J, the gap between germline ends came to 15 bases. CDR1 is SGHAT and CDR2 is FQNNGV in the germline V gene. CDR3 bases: TGTGCCAGCAGCCCCCGCTCCGGTTCTTACGAGCAGTACTTC. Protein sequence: CASSPRSGSYEQYF.

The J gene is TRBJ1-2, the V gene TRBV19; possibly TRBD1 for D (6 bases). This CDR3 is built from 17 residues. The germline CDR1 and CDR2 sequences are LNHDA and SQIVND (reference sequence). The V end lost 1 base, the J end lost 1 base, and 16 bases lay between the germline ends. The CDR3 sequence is CASSIGTGIEDNYGYTF. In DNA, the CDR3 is TGTGCCAGTAGTATAGGCACAGGGATAGAGGATAACTATGGCTACACCTTC.

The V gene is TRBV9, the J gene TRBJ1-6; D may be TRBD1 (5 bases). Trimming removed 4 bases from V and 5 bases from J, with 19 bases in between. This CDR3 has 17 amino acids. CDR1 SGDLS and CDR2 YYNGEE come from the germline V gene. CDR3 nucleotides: TGTGCCAGCAGCCCTCTCTTTCCGGACATTAATAATTCACCCCTCCACTTT. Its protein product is CASSPLFPDINNSPLHF.

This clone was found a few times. CDR3 in DNA: TGCGCCAGCAGCGTACAAACAGAGAACACTGAAGCTTTCTTT. Protein product: CASSVQTENTEAFF. V is TRBV5-1 and J is TRBJ1-1; D gene ambiguous. V dropped 4 bases and J dropped 1 base, with 11 bases sitting between them. The CDR3 loop spans 14 amino acids. Germline CDR1 is SGHRS and CDR2 is YFSETQ.

CDR3 in DNA: TGTGCCAGTCGCATGCCGGGGGGCGGCTACGAGCAGTACTTC. It is translated as CASRMPGGGYEQYF. The chain links TRBV28 to TRBJ2-7; tentatively, D is TRBD2 (7 bases). The CDR3 loop spans 14 amino acids. V lost 9 bases to trimming and J lost 3 bases, with 18 bases between them. In germline, CDR1 is MDHEN, CDR2 SYDVKM.

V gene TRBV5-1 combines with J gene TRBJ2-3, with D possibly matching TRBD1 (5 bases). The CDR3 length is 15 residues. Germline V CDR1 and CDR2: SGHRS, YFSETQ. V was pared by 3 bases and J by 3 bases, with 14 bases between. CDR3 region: CASSSTGARTDTQYF. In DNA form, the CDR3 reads TGCGCCAGCAGCTCGACTGGGGCTCGAACAGATACGCAGTATTTT.

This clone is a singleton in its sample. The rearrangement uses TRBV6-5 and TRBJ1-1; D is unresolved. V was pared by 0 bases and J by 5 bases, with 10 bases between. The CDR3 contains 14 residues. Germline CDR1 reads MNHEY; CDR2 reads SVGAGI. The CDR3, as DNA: TGTGCCAGCAGTTACTCGAAAGCGGGAACTGAAGCTTTCTTT. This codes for CASSYSKAGTEAFF.

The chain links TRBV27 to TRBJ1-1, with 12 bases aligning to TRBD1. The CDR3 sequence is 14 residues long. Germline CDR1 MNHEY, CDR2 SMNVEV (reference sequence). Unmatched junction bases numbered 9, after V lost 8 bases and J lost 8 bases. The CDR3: CASRPGTGGGEAFF. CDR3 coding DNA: TGTGCCAGCCGTCCCGGGACAGGGGGCGGCGAAGCTTTCTTT.

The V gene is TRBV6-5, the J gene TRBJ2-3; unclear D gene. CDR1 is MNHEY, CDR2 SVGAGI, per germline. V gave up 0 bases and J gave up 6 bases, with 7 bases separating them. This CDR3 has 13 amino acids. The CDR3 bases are TGTGCCAGCAGTTACTCTACGCGGGATACGCAGTATTTT. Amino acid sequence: CASSYSTRDTQYF.

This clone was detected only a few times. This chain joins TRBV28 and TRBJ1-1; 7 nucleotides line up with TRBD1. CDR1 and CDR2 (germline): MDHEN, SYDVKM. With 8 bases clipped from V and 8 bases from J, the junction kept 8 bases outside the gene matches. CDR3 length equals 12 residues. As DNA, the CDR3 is TGTGCCAGCCAAAGGGGGCAACCCGAAGCTTTCTTT. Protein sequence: CASQRGQPEAFF.

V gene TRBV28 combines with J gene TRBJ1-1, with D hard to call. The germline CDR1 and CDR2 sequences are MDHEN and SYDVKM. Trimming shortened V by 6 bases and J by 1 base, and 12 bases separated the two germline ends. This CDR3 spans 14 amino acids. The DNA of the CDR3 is TGTGCCAGCAGCTTCCAACAGACGAACACTGAAGCTTTCTTT. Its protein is CASSFQQTNTEAFF.

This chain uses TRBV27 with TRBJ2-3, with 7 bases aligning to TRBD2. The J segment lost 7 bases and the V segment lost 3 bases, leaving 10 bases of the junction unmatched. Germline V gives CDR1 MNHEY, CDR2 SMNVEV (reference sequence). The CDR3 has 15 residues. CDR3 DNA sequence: TGTGCCAGCAGTTTGGGACTATCTGAGGGGTATACGCAGTATTTT. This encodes CASSLGLSEGYTQYF.

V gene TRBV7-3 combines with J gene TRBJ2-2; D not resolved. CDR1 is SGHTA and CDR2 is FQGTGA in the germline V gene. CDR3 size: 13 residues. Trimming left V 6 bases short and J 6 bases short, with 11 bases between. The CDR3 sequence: CASSPSSSGELFF. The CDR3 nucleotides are TGTGCCAGCAGTCCCAGTTCCTCCGGGGAGCTGTTTTTT.

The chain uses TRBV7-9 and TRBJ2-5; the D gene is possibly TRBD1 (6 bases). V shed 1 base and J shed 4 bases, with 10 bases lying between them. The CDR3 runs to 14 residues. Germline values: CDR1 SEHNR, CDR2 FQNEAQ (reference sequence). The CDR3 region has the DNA TGTGCCAGCAGCTTAGTGGCAGGGGCAGAGACCCAGTACTTC. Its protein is CASSLVAGAETQYF.

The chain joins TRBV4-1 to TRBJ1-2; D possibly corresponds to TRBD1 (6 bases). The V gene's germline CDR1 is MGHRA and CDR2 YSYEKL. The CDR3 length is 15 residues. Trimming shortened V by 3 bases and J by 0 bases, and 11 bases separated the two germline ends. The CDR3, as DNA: TGCGCCAGCAGCCAGGAGACAGGAGCTAACTATGGCTACACCTTC. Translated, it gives CASSQETGANYGYTF.

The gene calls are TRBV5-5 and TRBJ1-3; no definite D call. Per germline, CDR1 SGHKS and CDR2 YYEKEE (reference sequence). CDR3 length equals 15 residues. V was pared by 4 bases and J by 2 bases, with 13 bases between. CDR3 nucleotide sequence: TGTGCCAGCAGCGTGTCGGGAACCCCTGGAAACACCATATATTTT. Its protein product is CASSVSGTPGNTIYF.

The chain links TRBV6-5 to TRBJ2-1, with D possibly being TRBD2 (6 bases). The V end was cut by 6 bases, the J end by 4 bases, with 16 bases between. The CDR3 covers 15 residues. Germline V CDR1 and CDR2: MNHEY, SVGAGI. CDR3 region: CASSLSGHRYNEQFF. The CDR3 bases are TGTGCCAGCAGCCTTAGCGGCCATAGATACAATGAGCAGTTCTTC.

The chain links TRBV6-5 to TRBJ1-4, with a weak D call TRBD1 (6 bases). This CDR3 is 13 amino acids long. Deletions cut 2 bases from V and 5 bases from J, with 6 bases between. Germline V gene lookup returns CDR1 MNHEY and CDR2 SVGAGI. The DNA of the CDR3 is TGTGCCAGCAGTTACGGACAGAATGAAAAACTGTTTTTT. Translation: CASSYGQNEKLFF.

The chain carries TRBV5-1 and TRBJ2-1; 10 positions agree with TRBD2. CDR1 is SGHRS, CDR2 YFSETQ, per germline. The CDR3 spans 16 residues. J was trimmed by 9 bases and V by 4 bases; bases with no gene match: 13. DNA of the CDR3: TGCGCCAGCAGCCCGCGAGCGGGAGGGCCATCAATTGAGCAGTTCTTC. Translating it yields CASSPRAGGPSIEQFF.

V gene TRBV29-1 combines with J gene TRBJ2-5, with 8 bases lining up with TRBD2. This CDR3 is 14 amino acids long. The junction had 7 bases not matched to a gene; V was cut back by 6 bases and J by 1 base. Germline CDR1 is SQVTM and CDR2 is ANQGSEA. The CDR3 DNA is TGCAGCGTCATCCCTAGCGGGCTCCAAGAGACCCAGTACTTC. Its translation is CSVIPSGLQETQYF.

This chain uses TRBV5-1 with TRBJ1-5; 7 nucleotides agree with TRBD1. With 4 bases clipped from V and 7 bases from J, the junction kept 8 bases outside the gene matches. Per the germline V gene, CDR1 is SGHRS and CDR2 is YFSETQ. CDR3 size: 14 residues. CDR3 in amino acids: CASSMRQGEQPQHF. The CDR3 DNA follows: TGCGCCAGCAGCATGAGACAGGGAGAACAGCCCCAGCATTTT.

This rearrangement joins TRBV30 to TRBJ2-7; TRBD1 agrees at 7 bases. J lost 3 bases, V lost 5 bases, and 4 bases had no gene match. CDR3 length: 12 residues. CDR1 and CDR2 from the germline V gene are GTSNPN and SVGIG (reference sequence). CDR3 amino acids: CAWRRGSYEQYF. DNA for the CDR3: TGTGCCTGGCGCAGGGGGAGCTACGAGCAGTACTTC.

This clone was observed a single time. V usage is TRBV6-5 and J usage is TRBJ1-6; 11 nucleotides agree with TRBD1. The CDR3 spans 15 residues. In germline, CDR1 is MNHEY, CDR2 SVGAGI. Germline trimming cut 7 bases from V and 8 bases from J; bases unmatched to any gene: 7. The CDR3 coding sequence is TGTGCCAGCACCACTGGGACAGGGGGGGATTCACCCCTCCACTTT. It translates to CASTTGTGGDSPLHF.

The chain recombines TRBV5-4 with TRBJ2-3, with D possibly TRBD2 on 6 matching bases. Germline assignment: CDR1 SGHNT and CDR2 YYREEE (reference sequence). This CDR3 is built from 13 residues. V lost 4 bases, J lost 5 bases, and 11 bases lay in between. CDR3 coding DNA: TGTGCCAGCAGCCCGCTGGGACTAGATACGCAGTATTTT. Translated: CASSPLGLDTQYF.